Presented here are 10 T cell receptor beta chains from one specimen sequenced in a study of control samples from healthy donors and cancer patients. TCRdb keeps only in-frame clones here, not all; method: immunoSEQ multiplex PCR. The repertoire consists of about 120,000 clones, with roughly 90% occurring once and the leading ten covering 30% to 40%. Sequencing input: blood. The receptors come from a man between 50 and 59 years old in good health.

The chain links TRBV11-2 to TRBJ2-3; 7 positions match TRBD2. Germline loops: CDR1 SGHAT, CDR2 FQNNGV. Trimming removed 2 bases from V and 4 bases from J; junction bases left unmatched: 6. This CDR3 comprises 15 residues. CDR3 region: CASSLNGRGADTQYF. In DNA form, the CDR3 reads TGTGCCAGCAGCTTAAACGGACGGGGGGCAGATACGCAGTATTTT.

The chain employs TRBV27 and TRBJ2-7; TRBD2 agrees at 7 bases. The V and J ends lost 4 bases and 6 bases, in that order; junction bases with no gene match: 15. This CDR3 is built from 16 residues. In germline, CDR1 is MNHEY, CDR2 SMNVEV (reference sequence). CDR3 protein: CASSYKTWGGEAEQYF. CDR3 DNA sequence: TGTGCCAGCAGTTACAAAACTTGGGGGGGGGAGGCCGAGCAGTACTTC.

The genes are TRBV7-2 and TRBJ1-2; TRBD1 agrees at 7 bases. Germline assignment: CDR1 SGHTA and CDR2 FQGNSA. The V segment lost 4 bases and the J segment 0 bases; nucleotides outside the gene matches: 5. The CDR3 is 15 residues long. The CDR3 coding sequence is TGTGCCAGCAGCTACGGACAGGCATCTAACTATGGCTACACCTTC. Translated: CASSYGQASNYGYTF.

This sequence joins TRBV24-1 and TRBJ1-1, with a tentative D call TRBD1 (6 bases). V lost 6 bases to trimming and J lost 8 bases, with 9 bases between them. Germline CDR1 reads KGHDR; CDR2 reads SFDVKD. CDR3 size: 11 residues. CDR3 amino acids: CATSFQGEAFF. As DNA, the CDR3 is TGTGCCACCAGTTTTCAGGGGGAAGCTTTCTTT.

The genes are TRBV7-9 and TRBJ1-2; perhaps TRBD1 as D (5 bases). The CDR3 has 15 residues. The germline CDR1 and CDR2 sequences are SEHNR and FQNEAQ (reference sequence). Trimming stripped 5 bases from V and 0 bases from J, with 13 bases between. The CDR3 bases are TGTGCCAGCAGCAGATTCCAGGGCCCTAACTATGGCTACACCTTC. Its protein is CASSRFQGPNYGYTF. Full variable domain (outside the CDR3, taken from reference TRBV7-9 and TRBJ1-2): DTGVSQNPRHKITKRGQNVTFRCDPISEHNRLYWYRQTLGQGPEFLTYFQNEAQLEKSRLLSDRFSAERPKGSFSTLEIQRTEQGDSAMYLCASSRFQGPNYGYTFGSGTRLTVV.

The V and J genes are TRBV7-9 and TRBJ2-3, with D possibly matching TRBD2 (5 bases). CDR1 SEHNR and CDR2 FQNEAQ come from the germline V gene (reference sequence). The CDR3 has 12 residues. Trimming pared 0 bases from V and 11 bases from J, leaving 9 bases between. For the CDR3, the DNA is TGTGCCAGCAGCTTAGCCGCAGAGGGGCAGTATTTT. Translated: CASSLAAEGQYF.

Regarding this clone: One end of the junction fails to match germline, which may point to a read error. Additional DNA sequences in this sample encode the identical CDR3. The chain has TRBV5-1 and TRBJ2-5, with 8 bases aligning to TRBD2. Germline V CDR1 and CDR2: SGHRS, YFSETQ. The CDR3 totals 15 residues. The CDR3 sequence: CASSLVRASGETQYF. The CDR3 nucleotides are TGTGCCAGCAGCTTGGTTAGGGCTAGCGGGGAGACCCAGTACTTC.

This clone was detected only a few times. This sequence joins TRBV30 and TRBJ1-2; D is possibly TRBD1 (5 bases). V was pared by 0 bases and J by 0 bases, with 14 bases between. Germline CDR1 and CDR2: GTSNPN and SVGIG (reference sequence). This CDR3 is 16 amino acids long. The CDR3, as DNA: TGTGCCTGGAGTGTAGAGGGGCTACAAGCTAACTATGGCTACACCTTC. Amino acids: CAWSVEGLQANYGYTF. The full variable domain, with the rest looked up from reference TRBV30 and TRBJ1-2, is SQTIHQWPATLVQPVGSPLSLECTVEGTSNPNLYWYRQAAGRGLQLLFYSVGIGQISSEVPQNLSASRPQDRQFILSSKKLLLSDSGFYLCAWSVEGLQANYGYTFGSGTRLTVV.

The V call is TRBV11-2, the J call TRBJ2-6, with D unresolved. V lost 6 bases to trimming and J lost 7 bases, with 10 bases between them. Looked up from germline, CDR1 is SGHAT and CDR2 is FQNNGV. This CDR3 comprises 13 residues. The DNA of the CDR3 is TGTGCCAGCAGTCTACCTCCCGCCAACGTCCTGACTTTC. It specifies CASSLPPANVLTF.

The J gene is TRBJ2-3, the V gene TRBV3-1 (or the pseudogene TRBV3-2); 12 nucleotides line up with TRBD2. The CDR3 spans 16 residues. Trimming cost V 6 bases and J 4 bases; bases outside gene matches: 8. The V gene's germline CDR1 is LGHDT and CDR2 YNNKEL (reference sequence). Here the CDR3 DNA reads TGTGCCAGCAGTCCGCTAGCGGGGGGGCGATCAGATACGCAGTATTTT. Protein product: CASSPLAGGRSDTQYF.